This TCR beta chain was captured in a study of immune evolution from preneoplasia to lung adenocarcinoma. Patients had resection in Japan or China between the mid-2010s and the late 2010s. The CDR3 covers 15 residues. CDR1 is SNHLY, CDR2 FYNNEI, per germline. Germline trimming cut 6 bases from V and 9 bases from J; bases unmatched to any gene: 9. TCRdb's table, derived via immunoSEQ multiplex PCR, lists solely in-frame clones and lacks some. The table shows 15,000 to 20,000 clones, with less than 90% occurring only once. Sequencing used FFPE invasive lung adenocarcinoma tissue. The clonotype comes from a person aged 65 to 85 with invasive lung adenocarcinoma. The chain recombines TRBV2 with TRBJ2-1; 12 nucleotides agree with TRBD2. For the CDR3, the DNA is TGTGCCAGCAGCCACGGGGCTAGCGGGGGGGGTGAGCAGTTCTTC. Translation: CASSHGASGGGEQFF.